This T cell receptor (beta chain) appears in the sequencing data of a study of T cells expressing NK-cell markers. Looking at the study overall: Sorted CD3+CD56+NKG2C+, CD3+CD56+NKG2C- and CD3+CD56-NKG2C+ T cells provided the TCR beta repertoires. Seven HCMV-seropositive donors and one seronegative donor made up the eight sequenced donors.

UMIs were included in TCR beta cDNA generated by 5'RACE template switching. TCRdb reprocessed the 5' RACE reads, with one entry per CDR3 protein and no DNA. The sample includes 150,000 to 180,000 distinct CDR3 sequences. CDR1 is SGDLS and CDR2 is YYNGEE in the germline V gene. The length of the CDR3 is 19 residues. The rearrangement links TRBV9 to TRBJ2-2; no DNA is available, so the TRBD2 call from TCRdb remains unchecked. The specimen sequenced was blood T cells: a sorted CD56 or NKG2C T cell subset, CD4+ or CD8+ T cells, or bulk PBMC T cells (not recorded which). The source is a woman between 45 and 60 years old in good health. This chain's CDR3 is CASSPAGLAGSSNTGELFF.